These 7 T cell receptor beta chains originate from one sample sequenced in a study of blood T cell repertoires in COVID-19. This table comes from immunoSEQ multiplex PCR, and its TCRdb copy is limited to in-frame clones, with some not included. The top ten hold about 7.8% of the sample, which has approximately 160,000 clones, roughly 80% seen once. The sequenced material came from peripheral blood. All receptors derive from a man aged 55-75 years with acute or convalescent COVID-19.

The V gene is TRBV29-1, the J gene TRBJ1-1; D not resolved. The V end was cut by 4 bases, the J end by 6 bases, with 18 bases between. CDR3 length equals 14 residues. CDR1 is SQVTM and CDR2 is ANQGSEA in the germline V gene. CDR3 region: CSVVSGRAGAEAFF. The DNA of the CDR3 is TGCAGCGTTGTTTCGGGGAGAGCTGGGGCTGAAGCTTTCTTT.

Here the CDR3 reads CASSPIQGNYGYTF. CDR3 sequence (DNA): TGCGCCAGCAGCCCGATTCAGGGTAACTATGGCTACACCTTC. The J gene is TRBJ1-2, the V gene TRBV5-1; a possible D gene is TRBD1 (5 bases). The CDR3 extends over 14 amino acids. Germline-derived CDR1 and CDR2 are SGHRS and YFSETQ. The V end lost 4 bases, the J end lost 1 base, and 11 bases lay between the germline ends.

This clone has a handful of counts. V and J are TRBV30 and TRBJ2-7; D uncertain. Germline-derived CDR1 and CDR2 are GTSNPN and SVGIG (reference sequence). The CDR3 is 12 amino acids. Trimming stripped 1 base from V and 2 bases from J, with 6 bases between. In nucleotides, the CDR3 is TGTGCCTGGAGTGGTAGTACCTACGAGCAGTACTTC. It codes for CAWSGSTYEQYF.

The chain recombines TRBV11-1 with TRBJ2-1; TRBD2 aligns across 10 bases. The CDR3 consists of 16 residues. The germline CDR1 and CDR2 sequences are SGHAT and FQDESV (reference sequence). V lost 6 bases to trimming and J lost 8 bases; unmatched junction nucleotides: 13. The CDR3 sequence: CASRPALAGEGDEQFF. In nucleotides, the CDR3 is TGTGCCAGCAGACCAGCCCTAGCGGGGGAAGGAGATGAGCAGTTCTTC.

The DNA of the CDR3 is TGTGCCAGCAGTATGAGGGGACAGGGGGCGTCCGAGCAGTACTTC. Translating gives CASSMRGQGASEQYF. The chain uses TRBV9 and TRBJ2-7, with 12 bases that match TRBD1. This CDR3 contains 15 residues. Looked up from germline, CDR1 is SGDLS and CDR2 is YYNGEE. Trimming removed 5 bases from V and 6 bases from J; junction bases left unmatched: 9.

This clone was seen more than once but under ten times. CDR3 nucleotides: TGTGCCAGCAGTTCTTTACAGGGGTTGATCTCTGGAAACACCATATATTTT. Protein: CASSSLQGLISGNTIYF. The chain uses TRBV27 and TRBJ1-3; TRBD1 agrees at 7 bases. The CDR3 contains 17 residues. Germline lookup yields CDR1 MNHEY and CDR2 SMNVEV (reference sequence). J lost 0 bases, V lost 4 bases, and 9 bases had no gene match.

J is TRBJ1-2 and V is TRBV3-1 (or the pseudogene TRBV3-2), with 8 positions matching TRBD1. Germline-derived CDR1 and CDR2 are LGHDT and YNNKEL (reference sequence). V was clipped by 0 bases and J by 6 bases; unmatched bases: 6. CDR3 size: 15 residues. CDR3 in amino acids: CASSQEGRGLDGYTF. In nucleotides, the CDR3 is TGTGCCAGCAGCCAAGAGGGCAGGGGGCTGGATGGCTACACCTTC.